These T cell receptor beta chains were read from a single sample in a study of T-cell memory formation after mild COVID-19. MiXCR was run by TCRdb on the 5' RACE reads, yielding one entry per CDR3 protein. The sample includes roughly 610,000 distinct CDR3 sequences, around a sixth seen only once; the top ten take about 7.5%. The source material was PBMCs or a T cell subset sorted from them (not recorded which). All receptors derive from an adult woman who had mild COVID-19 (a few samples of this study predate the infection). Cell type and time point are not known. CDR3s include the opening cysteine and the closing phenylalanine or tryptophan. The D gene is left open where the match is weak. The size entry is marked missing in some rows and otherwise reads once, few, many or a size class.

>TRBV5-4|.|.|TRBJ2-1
TGTGCCAGCAGCATGGGCGGAGGGCATGAGCAGTTCTTC
CASSMGGGHEQFF
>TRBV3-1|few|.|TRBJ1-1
TGTGCCAGCAGCCAATCTTTAGGACTCCCGAACACTGAAGCTTTCTTT
CASSQSLGLPNTEAFF
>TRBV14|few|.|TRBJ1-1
TGTGCCAGCAGCCACCCCGGGAACACTGAAGCTTTCTTT
CASSHPGNTEAFF
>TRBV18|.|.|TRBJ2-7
TGTGCCAGCTCACTAAATGGCAGGGGCGAGCAGTACTTC
CASSLNGRGEQYF
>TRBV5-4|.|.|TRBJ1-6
TGTGCCAGCAGCTCGGACACTGCTTCACCCCTCCACTTT
CASSSDTASPLHF
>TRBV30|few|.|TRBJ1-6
TGTGCCTGGAGTGCTGGGGTGGCACCCCTCCACTTT
CAWSAGVAPLHF
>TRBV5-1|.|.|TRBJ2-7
TGCGCCAGCAGCGGAAAACAGGGAAACGAGCAGTACTTC
CASSGKQGNEQYF
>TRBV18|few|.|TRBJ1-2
TGTGCCAGCTCACCATATACAGAAAGTGGCTACACCTTC
CASSPYTESGYTF
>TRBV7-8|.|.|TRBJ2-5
TGTGCCAGCAGCTTAGTATCGGGGACCCAAGAGACCCAGTACTTC
CASSLVSGTQETQYF
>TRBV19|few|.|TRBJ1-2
TGTGCCAGTAGTAATGAGGGGATCGGGCTAGGCGGCTACACCTTC
CASSNEGIGLGGYTF
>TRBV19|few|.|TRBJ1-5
TGTGCCAGTTATCGGGCTGGTCAGCCCCAGCATTTT
CASYRAGQPQHF
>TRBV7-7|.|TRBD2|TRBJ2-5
TGTGCCAGCAGCCTTACGGGGCTAGCGGGGTTCGGAGAGACCCAGTACTTC
CASSLTGLAGFGETQYF
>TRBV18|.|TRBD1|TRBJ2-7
TGTGCCAGCTCACCCCCGGGACAGGGATCCTACGAGCAGTACTTC
CASSPPGQGSYEQYF
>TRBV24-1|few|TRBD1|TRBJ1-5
TGTGCCACCATGGGACAGGGGCCAAATCAGCCCCAGCATTTT
CATMGQGPNQPQHF
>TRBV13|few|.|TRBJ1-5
TGTGCCAGCAGCTTAGGTAACAGGGTGAATCAGCCCCAGCATTTT
CASSLGNRVNQPQHF
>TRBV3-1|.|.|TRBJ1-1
TGTGCCAGCAGCCAAGTTCGTTTGGAAACTGAAGCTTTCTTT
CASSQVRLETEAFF
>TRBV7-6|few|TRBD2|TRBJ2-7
TGTGCCAGCAGCTGGCCCGTCTTAAGCGGGGACGAGCCCTACGAGCAGTACTTC
CASSWPVLSGDEPYEQYF
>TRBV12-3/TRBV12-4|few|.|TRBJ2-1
TGTGCCAGCAGTTTGTTAGCACCACCCTACAATGAGCAGTTCTTC
CASSLLAPPYNEQFF